The 27 T cell receptor beta chains listed next were all sequenced from one sample in a study of blood T cells in healthy people across ages. The use of a sample-barcoded 5' primer and a J-beta primer mix characterized a second PCR of roughly 7 to 12 cycles. One entry per CDR3 protein, called by TCRdb with MiXCR from the 5' RACE reads. Of 550,000 to 750,000 distinct CDR3 sequences listed, approximately 21% are singletons. Sample: blood. Receptors were obtained from a man in his 70s in good health.

A few counts support this clonotype. The rearrangement uses TRBV20-1 and TRBJ1-4; tentatively, D is TRBD1 (6 bases). Germline CDR1 and CDR2: DFQATT and SNEGSKA (reference sequence). The length of the CDR3 is 13 residues. The V end was cut by 3 bases, the J end by 5 bases, with 10 bases between. The CDR3 DNA reads TGCAGTGCTAGGAACAGGGCGAATGAAAAACTGTTTTTT. Encoded protein: CSARNRANEKLFF.

This chain links TRBV7-8 with TRBJ2-5, with no clear D. The J call is uncertain, as TRBJ2-7 better fits the DNA end. This CDR3 contains 14 residues. CDR1 is SGHVS, CDR2 FQNEAQ, per germline. CDR3 protein: CASSHLTKTYEQYF. Written as DNA, the CDR3 is TGTGCCAGCAGCCATCTGACCAAAACCTACGAGCAGTACTTC.

Only a few counts were recorded for this clonotype. CDR3 amino acids: CASSLRSFSYEQYF. The CDR3 DNA reads TGTGCCAGCAGCTTGCGCAGCTTCTCCTACGAGCAGTACTTC. The V gene is TRBV7-8, the J gene TRBJ2-5, with no clear D. The tail of the sequence fits TRBJ2-7 better, so the J call may be wrong. The CDR3 spans 14 residues. CDR1 SGHVS and CDR2 FQNEAQ come from the germline V gene.

This clonotype was picked up a small number of times. This could be a read error, since a much larger clone is one nucleotide away. The chain employs TRBV12-3 or TRBV12-4 and TRBJ2-4, with no clear D. Trimming pared 7 bases from V and 7 bases from J, leaving 8 bases between. This CDR3 region has 11 residues. CDR3 residues: CASILGNIQYF. The CDR3 bases are TGTGCCAGCATTCTTGGGAACATTCAGTACTTC.

The chain combines TRBV27 with TRBJ1-2; D unclear. V was trimmed by 2 bases and J by 7 bases, leaving 14 bases between them. The CDR3 extends over 14 amino acids. Germline V gives CDR1 MNHEY, CDR2 SMNVEV (reference sequence). The CDR3 region has the DNA TGTGCCAGCAGTTTACGCGGCCAGTCTCGTGGCTACACCTTC. Protein: CASSLRGQSRGYTF.

Ten or more counts support this clonotype. This chain joins TRBV20-1 and TRBJ2-1, with 7 nucleotides matching TRBD2. The V gene's germline CDR1 is DFQATT and CDR2 SNEGSKA (reference sequence). The CDR3 contains 16 residues. V lost 2 bases, J lost 8 bases, and 15 bases stayed unmatched. In DNA, the CDR3 is TGCAGTGCTAGATTCGCGGGAGCTCAAATATTCGATGAGCAGTTCTTC. Translation: CSARFAGAQIFDEQFF.

The genes are TRBV20-1 and TRBJ2-3; 11 nucleotides match TRBD2. V was clipped by 8 bases and J by 3 bases; unmatched bases: 7. Germline V gene sequence: CDR1 DFQATT, CDR2 SNEGSKA (reference sequence). The CDR3 is made up of 14 amino acids. The CDR3 protein is CSTTSGRATDTQYF. CDR3 sequence (DNA): TGCAGTACAACTAGCGGGAGAGCGACAGATACGCAGTATTTT.

The chain carries TRBV6-1 and TRBJ1-5; 9 bases map to TRBD1. J lost 5 bases, V lost 8 bases, and 10 bases had no gene match. Germline-derived CDR1 and CDR2 are MNHNS and SASEGT. The CDR3 loop spans 15 amino acids. The CDR3 is CASGRGTGLDQPQHF. The CDR3 DNA follows: TGTGCCAGCGGGAGGGGGACAGGGTTGGATCAGCCCCAGCATTTT.

The rearrangement uses TRBV7-9 and TRBJ2-3; D tentatively fits TRBD1 or TRBD2 (6 bases each). The CDR3 is 13 amino acids. CDR1 and CDR2 (germline): SEHNR, FQNEAQ (reference sequence). The V end was cut by 6 bases, the J end by 14 bases, with 21 bases between. This chain's CDR3 is CASSSERGRLTYF. The CDR3 DNA reads as TGTGCCAGCAGTTCCGAACGGGGGCGCCTTACGTATTTT.

The chain carries TRBV29-1 and TRBJ2-2; 8 positions match TRBD2. This CDR3 has 12 amino acids. V shed 8 bases, J shed 3 bases, and the junction held 2 bases outside the gene matches. The germline CDR1 and CDR2 sequences are SQVTM and ANQGSEA. This chain's CDR3 is CSKTSDTGELFF. In DNA, the CDR3 is TGCAGCAAGACTAGCGACACCGGGGAGCTGTTTTTT.

The V gene is TRBV20-1, the J gene TRBJ2-7; D remains ambiguous. Germline loops: CDR1 DFQATT, CDR2 SNEGSKA (reference sequence). The CDR3 spans 10 residues. The V gene lost 6 bases and the J gene lost 3 bases, with 6 bases spanning the gap. Written as DNA, the CDR3 is TGCAGTGCCGAAGTCTACGAGCAGTACTTC. Amino acid sequence: CSAEVYEQYF.

The chain links TRBV5-1 to TRBJ2-5; 7 bases are a match to TRBD1. Germline values: CDR1 SGHRS, CDR2 YFSETQ. V lost 4 bases to trimming and J lost 2 bases; unmatched junction nucleotides: 11. The CDR3 is 16 residues long. The CDR3 protein is CASSTSPGQTQETQYF. The CDR3 bases are TGCGCCAGCAGCACGTCCCCGGGACAGACGCAAGAGACCCAGTACTTC.

The chain couples TRBV20-1 to TRBJ1-5, with 10 bases identical to TRBD1. V lost 2 bases, J lost 7 bases, and 2 bases stayed unmatched. CDR3 length: 13 residues. The germline CDR1 and CDR2 sequences are DFQATT and SNEGSKA (reference sequence). CDR3 in DNA: TGCAGTGCTAGAAGACAGGGGGCACAGCCCCAGCATTTT. Translation: CSARRQGAQPQHF.

This clonotype was seen a handful of times. The chain recombines TRBV7-3 with TRBJ2-1; the D is unclear. V lost 4 bases and J lost 6, with 10 bases in between. The CDR3 extends over 13 amino acids. CDR1 is SGHTA, CDR2 FQGTGA, per germline. CDR3 in DNA: TGTGCCAGCAGCTCTGCAAAGGGCAATGAGCAGTTCTTC. As protein: CASSSAKGNEQFF.

A single count supports this clonotype. CDR3 nucleotides: TGTGCCAGCACCCGGTCTTTTGGCAGGGGAGGAAAACTGTTTTTT. It translates to CASTRSFGRGGKLFF. The chain has TRBV3-1 and TRBJ1-4; D possibly corresponds to TRBD1 (6 bases). The V and J ends lost 7 bases and 10 bases respectively, with 22 bases between them. The length of the CDR3 is 15 residues. Germline-derived CDR1 and CDR2 are LGHDT and YNNKEL (reference sequence).

Regarding this clonotype: An end of the junction does not agree with germline; a read error may underlie this. This chain joins TRBV28 and TRBJ1-2; D might be TRBD1 (5 bases). Germline V gene sequence: CDR1 MDHEN, CDR2 SYDVKM. CDR3 size: 14 residues. Here the CDR3 reads CASSSAGAGYGYTF. The CDR3 DNA sequence: TGTGCTAGCAGTTCAGCCGGGGCAGGGTATGGCTACACCTTC.

V is TRBV6-5 and J is TRBJ2-5; 7 nucleotides agree with TRBD2. The closer fit of TRBJ2-7 to the DNA end suggests the J call may be wrong. Germline values: CDR1 MNHEY, CDR2 SVGAGI. CDR3 length equals 16 residues. CDR3: CASKREARDYPYEQYF. The CDR3 region has the DNA TGTGCCAGCAAGAGAGAAGCCCGGGACTATCCCTACGAGCAGTACTTC.

This clonotype has a count of ten or more. The chain employs TRBV6-5 and TRBJ2-5; D is unclear. This CDR3 spans 11 amino acids. V dropped 5 bases and J dropped 4 bases, with 5 bases sitting between them. Germline CDR1 MNHEY, CDR2 SVGAGI. The CDR3 region is CASSSIETQYF. The CDR3 DNA reads TGTGCCAGCAGTAGTATAGAGACCCAGTACTTC.

V and J are TRBV5-1 and TRBJ2-5; a weak D match, TRBD2 (5 bases). The germline V and J ends were trimmed by 4 bases and 5 bases, with 24 bases remaining between them. The CDR3 runs 17 residues. Germline V gives CDR1 SGHRS, CDR2 YFSETQ. The CDR3 DNA reads TGCGCCAGCAGCAACTCGATTGGACTTTTAGTCGGTGAGACCCAGTACTTC. This codes for CASSNSIGLLVGETQYF.

The sample holds a few counts of this clonotype. The chain combines TRBV20-1 with TRBJ1-5; possibly TRBD1 for D (6 bases). The CDR3 contains 15 residues. The germline gives CDR1 DFQATT, CDR2 SNEGSKA (reference sequence). The V gene lost 0 bases and the J gene lost 3 bases, with 12 bases spanning the gap. CDR3 amino acids: CSARDGGLTNQPQHF. The CDR3 DNA reads TGCAGTGCTAGAGATGGGGGGCTAACCAATCAGCCCCAGCATTTT.

This clonotype was picked up a small number of times. The rearrangement uses TRBV28 and TRBJ2-7; TRBD1 aligns across 9 bases. V was pared by 6 bases and J by 1 base, with 7 bases of the junction left unmatched. Germline lookup yields CDR1 MDHEN and CDR2 SYDVKM. The CDR3 loop spans 15 amino acids. CDR3 sequence reads: CASRSPGQGSYEQYF. In DNA, the CDR3 is TGTGCCAGCAGATCTCCGGGACAGGGATCCTACGAGCAGTACTTC.

This clonotype was counted between two and nine times. V gene TRBV21-1 combines with J gene TRBJ2-4; no check of the table's D call, TRBD2, against the DNA was made. TRBV21-1 is a known pseudogene. The CDR3 extends over 14 amino acids. CDR3 in DNA: TGTGCCAGCAGAAGGGACGGGCCCGGGACATTTCAGTACTTC. Translation: CASRRDGPGTFQYF.

This clonotype was detected only a few times. Germline and junction disagree at one end, which may indicate a read error. The CDR3 loop is CASGYSTYDEQFF. CDR3 sequence (DNA): TGTGCCAGCGGTTACTCTACGTACGATGAGCAGTTCTTC. The V and J genes are TRBV6-2 or TRBV6-3 and TRBJ2-1; D unresolved. CDR1 and CDR2 (germline): MNHEY, SVGEGT. This CDR3 has 13 residues.

The gene calls are TRBV7-3 and TRBJ2-2, with D perhaps being TRBD1 or TRBD2 (5 bases each). Germline CDR1 and CDR2: SGHTA and FQGTGA. V lost 1 base and J 1 base, leaving 10 bases between the germline ends. There are 16 residues in the CDR3. This CDR3 is CASSLSRGVNTGELFF. The CDR3 nucleotides read TGTGCCAGCAGCTTAAGTAGAGGGGTGAACACCGGGGAGCTGTTTTTT.

This clonotype was found a few times. This rearrangement joins TRBV6-1 to TRBJ2-3; D is perhaps TRBD1 or TRBD2 (5 bases each). Between the trimmed V and J ends, which lost 6 bases and 2 bases, there was a span of 12 bases. The CDR3 is 14 residues long. Germline values: CDR1 MNHNS, CDR2 SASEGT. CDR3: CASSGTDYTDTQYF. For the CDR3, the DNA is TGTGCCAGCAGCGGGACCGATTACACAGATACGCAGTATTTT.

This clonotype was detected a few times. The V and J genes are TRBV12-3 or TRBV12-4 and TRBJ1-5; D gene uncertain. The CDR3 loop spans 14 amino acids. V was trimmed by 1 base and J by 3 bases, leaving 7 bases between them. Here the CDR3 reads CASSLGKHNQPQHF. Here the CDR3 DNA reads TGTGCCAGCAGTTTAGGAAAACACAATCAGCCCCAGCATTTT.

The table lists this clonotype with a count of one. No conserved phenylalanine or tryptophan ends this CDR3, so it is likely a read error. The CDR3: CSVVSETGVYNEQFL. DNA of the CDR3: TGCAGCGTTGTTTCGGAGACAGGGGTCTACAATGAGCAGTTCCTC. This sequence joins TRBV29-1 and TRBJ2-5, with 8 bases aligning to TRBD1. The J call may be faulty, since TRBJ2-1 better matches the DNA end. CDR1 and CDR2 (germline): SQVTM, ANQGSEA. The CDR3 sequence is 15 residues long.